This T cell receptor (beta chain) was profiled in a study of cytomegalovirus exposure and HLA in healthy donors. The PCR used 60 Vbeta and 13 Jbeta primers. The method was immunoSEQ multiplex PCR; TCRdb's version includes in-frame clones alone and lacks a portion of them. The sample lists fewer than 300,000 clones, 80% occurring once. This clone was seen more than once but under ten times. No antigen is known for it. Germline CDR1 and CDR2: MNHEY and SVGAGI. With 7 bases removed from V and 3 bases from J, the gap between germline ends came to 12 bases. The CDR3 sequence is 14 residues long. Overall study findings and caveats: Later analysis revealed greater clonal expansion in HLA-associated TCR beta chains than in equally common others.

This clonotype originated in a girl aged 2-9 years in good health and CMV-seronegative. Material for sequencing was PBMCs. The chain links TRBV6-5 to TRBJ2-2; no firm D call. CDR3 nucleotides: TGTGCCAGCACCCTCAGGCGATACACCGGGGAGCTGTTTTTT. Translated: CASTLRRYTGELFF.